These 24 T cell receptor beta chains were all obtained from the same sample, sequenced in a study of monozygotic twins with inflammatory bowel disease. TCRdb re-called the 5' RACE reads; every CDR3 protein appears as one record, without DNA. The sample is made up of 350,000 to 550,000 distinct CDR3 sequences, and the top ten hold about 2.3% of it. Sequencing input: blood. The receptors shown here come from a human donor with ulcerative colitis or Crohn's disease, or a healthy co-twin of an affected twin (not recorded which).

This chain connects TRBV11-3 to TRBJ2-1; TCRdb calls TRBD1, which cannot be checked without DNA. Germline values: CDR1 SGHNT, CDR2 YENEEA. This CDR3 has 15 amino acids. The CDR3 sequence: CASSYKGADYNEQFF.

The CDR3 region is CASSPPSGAGNQPQHF. The chain links TRBV18 to TRBJ1-5; as DNA is missing, the TRBD1 call by TCRdb cannot be tested. Per germline, CDR1 KGHSH and CDR2 LQKENI. CDR3 length: 16 amino acids.

The chain employs TRBV5-1 and TRBJ1-5. Germline CDR1 and CDR2: SGHRS and YFSETQ. This CDR3 has 15 amino acids. CDR3 in amino acids: CASSLGLVSNQPLHF.

The chain uses TRBV29-1 and TRBJ2-3; TCRdb selects TRBD1, and the lack of DNA leaves this call unchecked. Germline V lookup: CDR1 SQVTM, CDR2 ANQGSEA. The CDR3 has 15 amino acids. CDR3 residues: CSVELVPPRPDTQYF.

CDR3 protein: CASSQAGTRVDTQYF. The V call is TRBV4-2, the J call TRBJ2-3; the TCRdb D gene call, TRBD2, has no DNA to confirm it. This CDR3 contains 15 residues. Germline assignment: CDR1 LGHNA and CDR2 YNFKEQ.

The gene calls are TRBV20-1 and TRBJ2-7; lacking DNA, the TRBD2 call made by TCRdb goes unchecked. Germline assignment: CDR1 DFQATT and CDR2 SNEGSKA (reference sequence). The CDR3 is 17 amino acids. CDR3 loop: CSARGTLSTSDHYEQYF.

The chain employs TRBV27 and TRBJ2-5; TCRdb's assignment of TRBD1 cannot be checked, as there is no DNA. In germline, CDR1 is MNHEY, CDR2 SMNVEV (reference sequence). The CDR3 runs 14 residues. CDR3: CASSSGTNQETQYF.

The CDR3 loop is CASSPGIDRGVNQPQHF. The V gene is TRBV6-1, the J gene TRBJ1-5; TCRdb names TRBD1, which stays unverified in the absence of DNA. Germline CDR1 is MNHNS and CDR2 is SASEGT. The CDR3 runs to 17 residues.

This chain joins TRBV28 and TRBJ2-2; as DNA is missing, the TRBD2 call by TCRdb cannot be tested. CDR3 size: 15 residues. The germline V gene encodes CDR1 MDHEN and CDR2 SYDVKM. This chain's CDR3 is CASKSSGGNTGELFF.

V and J are TRBV7-2 and TRBJ2-1. Germline assignment: CDR1 SGHTA and CDR2 FQGNSA. The CDR3 covers 12 residues. The CDR3 loop reads CASMEYSNEQFF.

V is TRBV28 and J is TRBJ1-5; without DNA, the TCRdb call of TRBD1 cannot be checked. There are 12 residues in the CDR3. Per the germline V gene, CDR1 is MDHEN and CDR2 is SYDVKM. CDR3 region: CASGAGNQPQHF.

The V call is TRBV19, the J call TRBJ2-6. Per germline, CDR1 LNHDA and CDR2 SQIVND (reference sequence). This CDR3 spans 15 amino acids. CDR3 protein: CASKDGTSGANVLTF.

This sequence joins TRBV30 and TRBJ2-1; TCRdb reports TRBD1, a call that lacks DNA to check it against. Germline assignment: CDR1 GTSNPN and CDR2 SVGIG (reference sequence). This CDR3 contains 13 residues. Here the CDR3 reads CAWSVQGLNEQFF.

The chain uses TRBV4-2 and TRBJ2-7; the TCRdb D gene call, TRBD1, has no DNA to confirm it. Germline-derived CDR1 and CDR2 are LGHNA and YNFKEQ. The CDR3 is 15 amino acids. The CDR3 region is CASSQSGQGAYEQYF.

J is TRBJ2-1 and V is TRBV7-2; TCRdb selects TRBD1, and the lack of DNA leaves this call unchecked. Germline CDR1 SGHTA, CDR2 FQGNSA. The CDR3 is 15 amino acids. The chain's CDR3 is CASSLGGPQRAEQFF.

The chain joins TRBV7-9 to TRBJ2-7. Germline values: CDR1 SEHNR, CDR2 FQNEAQ (reference sequence). The CDR3 totals 12 residues. The CDR3 protein is CASSLSGNEQYF. Supplemented by reference TRBV7-9 and TRBJ2-7, the full variable domain reads DTGVSQNPRHKITKRGQNVTFRCDPISEHNRLYWYRQTLGQGPEFLTYFQNEAQLEKSRLLSDRFSAERPKGSFSTLEIQRTEQGDSAMYLCASSLSGNEQYFGPGTRLTVT.

The chain recombines TRBV5-1 with TRBJ2-5; TCRdb outputs TRBD2, but without DNA this stays unchecked. CDR1 is SGHRS, CDR2 YFSETQ, per germline. The CDR3 has 17 residues. CDR3 region: CASSLHRTSGGEETQYF.

The chain uses TRBV18 and TRBJ1-1; TCRdb calls TRBD1, which cannot be checked without DNA. This CDR3 has 15 amino acids. CDR1 KGHSH and CDR2 LQKENI come from the germline V gene. The CDR3 spells CASSPAWTGGTEAFF.

J is TRBJ1-1 and V is TRBV4-2; the TRBD1 assignment by TCRdb is unverifiable without DNA. The CDR3 consists of 15 residues. CDR1 is LGHNA, CDR2 YNFKEQ, per germline. CDR3 in amino acids: CASSQVGQRNTEAFF.

This chain's CDR3 is CASSLAPILYQEAGGYTF. The chain has TRBV7-2 and TRBJ1-2. The CDR3 is 18 residues long. Germline V gene data show CDR1 as SGHTA and CDR2 as FQGNSA.

This chain connects TRBV30 to TRBJ2-3. Germline V gene sequence: CDR1 GTSNPN, CDR2 SVGIG (reference sequence). The CDR3 consists of 13 residues. This chain's CDR3 is CAWSERSFDTQYF.

This CDR3 is CASSWTGGDGYTF. This rearrangement joins TRBV2 to TRBJ1-2; checking the TCRdb D call of TRBD1 is not possible without DNA. Germline V gene lookup returns CDR1 SNHLY and CDR2 FYNNEI. This CDR3 has 13 residues.

The chain uses TRBV27 and TRBJ2-7; TCRdb indicates TRBD1, and absent DNA this call remains unverified. The CDR3 spans 15 residues. Germline V gene sequence: CDR1 MNHEY, CDR2 SMNVEV (reference sequence). The CDR3 sequence is CASTRAGGPPYEQYF.

The genes are TRBV7-2 and TRBJ2-7. Germline CDR1 reads SGHTA; CDR2 reads FQGNSA. The CDR3 is 15 amino acids. CDR3 loop: CASSPRGPSLYEQYF.